This T cell receptor beta chain was recovered during a study of blood T cells in healthy people across ages. The CDR3 totals 12 residues. The V gene's germline CDR1 is SGDLS and CDR2 YYNGEE. Trimming cost V 0 bases and J 6 bases, with 5 bases left between them. The authors ran a second PCR of 7 to 11 cycles using a sample-barcoded 5' primer and a J-beta primer mix. Each CDR3 protein is one row after TCRdb ran MiXCR on the 5' RACE reads. The data contain hundreds of thousands of distinct CDR3 sequences, about 62% of them singletons. The rearrangement links TRBV9 to TRBJ2-3; D call uncertain. This receptor was identified in a young man in good health. Sequences were obtained from blood. DNA of the CDR3: TGTGCCAGCAGCGTAGATGGGGATACGCAGTATTTT. This encodes CASSVDGDTQYF. Full variable domain (remainder filled in from reference TRBV9 and TRBJ2-3): DSGVTQTPKHLITATGQRVTLRCSPRSGDLSVYWYQQSLDQGLQFLIQYYNGEERAKGNILERFSAQQFPDLHSELNLSSLELGDSALYFCASSVDGDTQYFGPGTRLTVL.